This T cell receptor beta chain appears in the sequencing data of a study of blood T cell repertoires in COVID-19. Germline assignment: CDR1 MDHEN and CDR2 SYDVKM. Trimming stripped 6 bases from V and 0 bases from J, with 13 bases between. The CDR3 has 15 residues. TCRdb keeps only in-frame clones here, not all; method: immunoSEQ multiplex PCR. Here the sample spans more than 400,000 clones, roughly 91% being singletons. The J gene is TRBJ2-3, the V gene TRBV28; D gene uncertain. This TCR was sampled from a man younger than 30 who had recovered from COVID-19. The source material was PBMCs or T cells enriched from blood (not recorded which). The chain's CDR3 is CASSPRISSTDTQYF. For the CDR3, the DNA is TGTGCCAGCAGCCCGCGGATCTCTAGCACAGATACGCAGTATTTT.